Included here is one TCR beta chain sequence, with context. Repertoires were generated with immunoSEQ multiplex PCR, while TCRdb's copy carries only in-frame clones and drops some. This table holds about 59,000 clones, around 95% found once. The data were taken from a study of technical replicates of blood from several donors. The CDR3 runs 15 residues. In germline, CDR1 is SGHVS, CDR2 FNYEAQ. The J segment lost 1 base and the V segment lost 1 base, leaving 3 bases of the junction unmatched. The chain employs TRBV7-6 and TRBJ1-1; 7 positions match TRBD1. The sequencing input was PBMCs. The TCR comes from a human donor in good health. Some clones in this sample may be carry-over from other donors' samples. In nucleotides, the CDR3 is TGTGCCAGCAGCTTAGGGACAGGATGGAACACTGAAGCTTTCTTT. This gives the protein CASSLGTGWNTEAFF.